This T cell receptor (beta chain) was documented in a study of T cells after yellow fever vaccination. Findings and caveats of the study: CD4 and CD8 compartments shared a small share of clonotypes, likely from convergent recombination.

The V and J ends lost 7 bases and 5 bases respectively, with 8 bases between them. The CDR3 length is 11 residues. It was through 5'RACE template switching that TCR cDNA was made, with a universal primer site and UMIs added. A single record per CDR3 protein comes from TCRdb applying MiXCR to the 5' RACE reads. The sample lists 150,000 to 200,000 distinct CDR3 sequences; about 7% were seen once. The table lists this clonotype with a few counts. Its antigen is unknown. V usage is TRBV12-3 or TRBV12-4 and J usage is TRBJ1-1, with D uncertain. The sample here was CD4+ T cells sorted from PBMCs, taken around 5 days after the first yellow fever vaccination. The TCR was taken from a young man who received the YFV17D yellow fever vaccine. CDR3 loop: CASTRRTEAFF. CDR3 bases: TGTGCCAGCACGCGTCGGACTGAAGCTTTCTTT.